The clone carrying this T cell receptor beta chain was counted once. Its antigen is unidentified. Cultured CD4+ T-cell DNA underwent Oncomine TCR Beta short-read sequencing. MiXCR, run by TCRdb on the PCR reads, gives a single entry per CDR3 protein. The sample has 20,000 to 25,000 distinct CDR3 sequences, about 43% seen once. This sample stems from a study of vaccination and CD4 T cells after COVID-19. Study-wide context: Convalescent individuals exhibited SARS-CoV-2 positivity on nasal swab PCR, with fewer than ten mild and one severe presentation. For three convalescent patients, sampling occurred both at day 14 and at days 161 to 241 after vaccination. Cells were stimulated with overlapping spike peptides from SARS-CoV-2, HCoV-NL63, HCoV-OC43 and HCoV-229E.

Germline CDR1 is MNHNS and CDR2 is SASEGT. The CDR3 runs 12 residues. V was cut by 4 bases and J by 4 bases, with 7 bases left in between. Time point here: late sampling 161 to 241 days after vaccination in three convalescent patients. Sample treatment: approximately nine-day PBMC culture with coronavirus spike peptide pools or control peptides (ViraFEST assay). The receptor's source is a human donor who had recovered from COVID-19. The V call is TRBV6-1, the J call TRBJ1-2, with D hard to call. Here the sequenced sample was CD4+ T cells from blood, cultured in vitro, taken about 7 months after SARS-CoV-2 vaccination. In DNA, the CDR3 is TGTGCCAGCAGTGTACAGCTCTATGGCTACACCTTC. This translates into CASSVQLYGYTF.